The following is a T cell receptor beta chain sequence with its context. The record originates from a study of blood T cell repertoires in COVID-19. Overall study: The samples span acute and convalescent COVID-19 from the United States, Italy and Spain. Sample material is recorded as cDNA or gDNA derived from T cells, B-cell-depleted T cells, or PBMCs.

In the source study's methods: Estimation of nucleated cell counts relied on the amplification of reference gene primers. Clones were read by immunoSEQ multiplex PCR, and TCRdb kept only the in-frame ones, dropping some. V and J calls and clone size follow that table, whereas D and trimming were derived from the DNA. Altogether some 240,000 clones are present, roughly 88% being singletons, with the ten largest covering under 1.5%. The CDR3 sequence is 15 residues long. V lost 3 bases and J lost 0; bases outside the gene matches: 5. Germline V gene sequence: CDR1 SGHNT, CDR2 YYREEE (reference sequence).

The chain links TRBV5-4 to TRBJ2-7, with 8 bases fitting TRBD2. This receptor was taken from a woman aged 40-49 years who had recovered from COVID-19. The sample was peripheral blood. The CDR3 reads CASSSGGGSSYEQYF. In nucleotides, the CDR3 is TGTGCCAGCAGCTCGGGAGGGGGGAGCTCCTACGAGCAGTACTTC.